This T cell receptor beta chain was profiled in a study of T-cell memory formation after mild COVID-19. A single record per CDR3 protein comes from TCRdb applying MiXCR to the 5' RACE reads. The table lists approximately 190,000 distinct CDR3 sequences, about 18% of them singletons. The V and J ends lost 5 bases and 7 bases respectively, with 14 bases between them. The CDR3 has 13 amino acids. Looked up from germline, CDR1 is SGHAT and CDR2 is FQNNGV. The receptor comes from an adult woman who had mild COVID-19 (a few samples of this study predate the infection). Cell type and time point are not known. Sequencing input: PBMCs or a T cell subset sorted from them (not recorded which). The chain combines TRBV11-2 with TRBJ2-5, with D perhaps TRBD1 (6 bases). The CDR3 bases are TGTGCCAGCAGCCAAGGGGGTACGGGGACCCAGTACTTC. Protein: CASSQGGTGTQYF.